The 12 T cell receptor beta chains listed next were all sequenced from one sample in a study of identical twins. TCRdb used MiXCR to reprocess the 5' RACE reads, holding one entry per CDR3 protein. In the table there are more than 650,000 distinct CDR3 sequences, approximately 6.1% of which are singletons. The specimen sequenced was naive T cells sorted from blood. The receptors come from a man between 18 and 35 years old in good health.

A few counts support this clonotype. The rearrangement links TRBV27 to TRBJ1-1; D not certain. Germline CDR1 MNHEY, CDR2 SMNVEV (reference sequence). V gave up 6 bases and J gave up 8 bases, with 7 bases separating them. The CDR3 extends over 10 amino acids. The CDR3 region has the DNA TGTGCCAGCAGCCCGCAGGAAGCTTTCTTT. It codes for CASSPQEAFF.

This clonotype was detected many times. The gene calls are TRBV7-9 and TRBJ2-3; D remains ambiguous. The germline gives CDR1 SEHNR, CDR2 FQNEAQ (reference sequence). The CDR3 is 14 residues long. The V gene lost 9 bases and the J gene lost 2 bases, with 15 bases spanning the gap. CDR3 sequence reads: CASEETRSTDTQYF. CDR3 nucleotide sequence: TGTGCCAGTGAAGAGACTCGCTCCACAGATACGCAGTATTTT.

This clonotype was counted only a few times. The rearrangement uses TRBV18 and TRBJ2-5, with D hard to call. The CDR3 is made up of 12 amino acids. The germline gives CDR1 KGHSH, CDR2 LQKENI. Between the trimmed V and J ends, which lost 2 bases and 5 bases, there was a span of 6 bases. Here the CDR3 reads CASSPVPETQYF. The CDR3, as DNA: TGTGCCAGCTCACCAGTTCCGGAGACCCAGTACTTC.

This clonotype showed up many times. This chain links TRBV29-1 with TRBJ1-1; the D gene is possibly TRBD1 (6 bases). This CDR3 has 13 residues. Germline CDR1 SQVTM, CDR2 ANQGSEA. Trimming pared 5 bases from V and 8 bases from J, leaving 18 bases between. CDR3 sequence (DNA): TGCAGCGTTCTATCCCGTGCGGACAGAGAAGCTTTCTTT. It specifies CSVLSRADREAFF. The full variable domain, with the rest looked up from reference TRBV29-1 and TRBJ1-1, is SAVISQKPSRDICQRGTSLTIQCQVDSQVTMMFWYRQQPGQSLTLIATANQGSEATYESGFVIDKFPISRPNLTFSTLTVSNMSPEDSSIYLCSVLSRADREAFFGQGTRLTVV.

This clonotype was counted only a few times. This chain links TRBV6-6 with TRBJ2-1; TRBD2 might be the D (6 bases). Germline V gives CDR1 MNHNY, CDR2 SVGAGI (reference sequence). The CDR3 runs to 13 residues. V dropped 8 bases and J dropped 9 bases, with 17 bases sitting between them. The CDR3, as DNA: TGTGCCAGCGGGGCCGGGACTTTAATTGAGCAGTTCTTC. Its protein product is CASGAGTLIEQFF.

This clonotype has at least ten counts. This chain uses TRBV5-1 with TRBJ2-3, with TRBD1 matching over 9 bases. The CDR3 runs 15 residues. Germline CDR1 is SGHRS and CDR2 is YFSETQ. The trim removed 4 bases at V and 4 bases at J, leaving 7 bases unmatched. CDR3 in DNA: TGCGCCAGCAGCACTACAGGGGGCGCGGCAGATACGCAGTATTTT. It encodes CASSTTGGAADTQYF.

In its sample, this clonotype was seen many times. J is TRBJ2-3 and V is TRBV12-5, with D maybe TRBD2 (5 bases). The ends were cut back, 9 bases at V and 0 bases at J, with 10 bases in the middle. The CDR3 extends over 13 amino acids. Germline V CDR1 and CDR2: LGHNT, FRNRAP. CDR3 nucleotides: TGTGCTAGAGGACTGTCAAGCACAGATACGCAGTATTTT. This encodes CARGLSSTDTQYF.

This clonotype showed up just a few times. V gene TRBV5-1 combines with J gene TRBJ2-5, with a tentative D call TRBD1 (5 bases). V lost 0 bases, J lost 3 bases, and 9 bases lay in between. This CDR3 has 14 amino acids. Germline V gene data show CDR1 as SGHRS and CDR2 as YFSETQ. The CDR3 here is CASSLGSGKETQYF. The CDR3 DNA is TGCGCCAGCAGCTTGGGGTCAGGGAAAGAGACCCAGTACTTC.

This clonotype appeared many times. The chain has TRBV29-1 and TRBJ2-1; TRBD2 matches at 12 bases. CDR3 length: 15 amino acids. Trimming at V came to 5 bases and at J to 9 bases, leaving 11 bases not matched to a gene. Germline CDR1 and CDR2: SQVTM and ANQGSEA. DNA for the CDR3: TGCAGCGTTCAACCCCTAGCGGGAGGGCGGACTGAGCAGTTCTTC. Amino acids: CSVQPLAGGRTEQFF.

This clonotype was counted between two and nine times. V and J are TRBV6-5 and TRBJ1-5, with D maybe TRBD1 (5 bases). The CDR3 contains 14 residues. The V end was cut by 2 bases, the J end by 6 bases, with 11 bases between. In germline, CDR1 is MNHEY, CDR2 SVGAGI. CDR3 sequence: CASSYGAGTQPQHF. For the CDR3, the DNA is TGTGCCAGCAGTTACGGGGCAGGAACTCAGCCCCAGCATTTT.

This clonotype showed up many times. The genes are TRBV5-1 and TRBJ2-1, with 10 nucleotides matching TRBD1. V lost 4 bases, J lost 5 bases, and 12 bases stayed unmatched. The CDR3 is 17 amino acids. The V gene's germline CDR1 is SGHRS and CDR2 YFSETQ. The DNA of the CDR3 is TGCGCCAGCAGCCCGGGCCTGACAGGGGGCTCTAACAATGAGCAGTTCTTC. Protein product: CASSPGLTGGSNNEQFF.

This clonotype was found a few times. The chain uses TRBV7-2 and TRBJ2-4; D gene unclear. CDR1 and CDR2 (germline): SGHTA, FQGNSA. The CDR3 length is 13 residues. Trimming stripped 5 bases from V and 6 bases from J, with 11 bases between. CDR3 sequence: CASSNPPGNIQYF. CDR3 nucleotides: TGTGCCAGCAGCAACCCCCCTGGAAACATTCAGTACTTC.